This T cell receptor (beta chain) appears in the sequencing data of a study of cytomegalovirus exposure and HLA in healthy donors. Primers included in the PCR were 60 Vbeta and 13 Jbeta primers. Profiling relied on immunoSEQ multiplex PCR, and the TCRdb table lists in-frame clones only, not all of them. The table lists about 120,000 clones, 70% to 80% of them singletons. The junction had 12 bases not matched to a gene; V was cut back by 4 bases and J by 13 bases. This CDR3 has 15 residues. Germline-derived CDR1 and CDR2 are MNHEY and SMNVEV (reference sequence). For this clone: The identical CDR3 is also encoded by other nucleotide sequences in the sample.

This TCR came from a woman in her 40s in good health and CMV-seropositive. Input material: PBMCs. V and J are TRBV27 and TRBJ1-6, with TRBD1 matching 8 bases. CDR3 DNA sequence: TGTGCCAGCAGTTCACAGGGGGTTTTTAGTTCCCCCCTCCACTTT. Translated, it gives CASSSQGVFSSPLHF.